Sequencing of this TCR beta chain was carried out in a study of T cell changes during pregnancy in multiple sclerosis. Measured with immunoSEQ multiplex PCR; TCRdb has only the in-frame clones, and not every one. The sample carries about 59,000 clones, about 95% recorded once. Trimming stripped 5 bases from V and 0 bases from J, with 5 bases between. Germline assignment: CDR1 SEHNR and CDR2 FQNEAQ (reference sequence). This CDR3 comprises 13 residues. Source: CD8+ T cells from peripheral blood mononuclear cells, taken after pregnancy. The V and J genes are TRBV7-9 and TRBJ2-1; D ambiguous. The TCR originated in a female donor with multiple sclerosis, enrolled in a pregnancy study. The CDR3 nucleotides are TGTGCCAGCAGCCCGAGCTCCTACAATGAGCAGTTCTTC. It is translated as CASSPSSYNEQFF.